The 31 T cell receptor beta chains below all came from one sample that was sequenced in a study of blood T cell repertoires in COVID-19 (dated by TCRdb to 2020 to 2022). Library creation used the immunoSEQ multiplex PCR assay. TCRdb took this table from immuneACCESS and kept in-frame rearrangements with V and J called. Such tables lack part of the clones; where checked against another copy, unresolved V genes explain under half of the gap, and the rest is unexplained. The sample contains 80,000 to 95,000 clones, about 71% of them found a single time. The ten largest clones capture around 4.5% of the sample. Sequencing input: peripheral blood. These receptors came from a woman aged 45-65 years with acute or convalescent COVID-19.

This chain links TRBV7-2 with TRBJ1-2; D is ambiguous. This CDR3 region has 14 residues. Between the trimmed V and J ends, which lost 2 bases and 7 bases, there was a span of 14 bases. CDR1 and CDR2 from the germline V gene are SGHTA and FQGNSA. The CDR3 protein is CASSLNMAERGYTF. Written as DNA, the CDR3 is TGTGCCAGCAGCTTAAACATGGCTGAGCGTGGCTACACCTTC.

The chain joins TRBV7-6 to TRBJ1-3; D is possibly TRBD1 (6 bases). The CDR3 contains 15 residues. Germline-derived CDR1 and CDR2 are SGHVS and FNYEAQ. V shed 3 bases and J shed 0 bases, with 9 bases lying between them. The CDR3 DNA reads as TGTGCCAGCAGCTTGGGCAGGGGCTCTGGAAACACCATATATTTT. It encodes CASSLGRGSGNTIYF. The full variable domain, with the rest looked up from reference TRBV7-6 and TRBJ1-3, is GAGVSQSPRYKVTKRGQDVALRCDPISGHVSLYWYRQALGQGPEFLTYFNYEAQQDKSGLPNDRFSAERPEGSISTLTIQRTEQRDSAMYRCASSLGRGSGNTIYFGEGSWLTVV.

This clone was seen a few times. The chain links TRBV15 to TRBJ2-5; D not resolved. With 0 bases removed from V and 5 bases from J, the gap between germline ends came to 4 bases. The CDR3 consists of 12 residues. Per the germline V gene, CDR1 is LNHNV and CDR2 is YYDKDF (reference sequence). CDR3 sequence: CATSRDEETQYF. DNA of the CDR3: TGTGCCACCAGCAGAGATGAGGAGACCCAGTACTTC.

The chain uses TRBV7-2 and TRBJ2-5; TRBD1 aligns across 7 bases. The CDR3 extends over 15 amino acids. V shed 2 bases and J 1 base; nucleotides not matched to a gene: 4. In germline, CDR1 is SGHTA, CDR2 FQGNSA. The CDR3 sequence: CASSLWTGAQETQYF. The CDR3 DNA sequence: TGTGCCAGCAGCTTATGGACAGGAGCCCAAGAGACCCAGTACTTC.

The chain combines TRBV9 with TRBJ2-7, with 9 bases fitting TRBD2. CDR3 length equals 16 residues. Germline V CDR1 and CDR2: SGDLS, YYNGEE. J was trimmed by 5 bases and V by 0 bases; bases with no gene match: 9. The CDR3 nucleotides are TGTGCCAGCAGCGTAGCTCTACCCGGGACTAGCAACGAGCAGTACTTC. It codes for CASSVALPGTSNEQYF.

The rearrangement uses TRBV9 and TRBJ1-6; D is possibly TRBD1 (5 bases). The ends were cut back, 0 bases at V and 9 bases at J, with 13 bases in the middle. Germline V CDR1 and CDR2: SGDLS, YYNGEE. The CDR3 runs 15 residues. CDR3 amino acids: CASSVGAGVGSPLHF. The DNA for the CDR3 is TGTGCCAGCAGCGTAGGTGCGGGGGTGGGTTCACCCCTCCACTTT.

The CDR3 region is CASSEVRAGGGYTF. In DNA, the CDR3 is TGTGCCAGCAGTGAAGTTAGGGCAGGGGGTGGCTACACCTTC. The chain has TRBV6-1 and TRBJ1-2; 7 bases are shared with TRBD1. The CDR3 runs 14 residues. Unmatched junction bases numbered 6, after V lost 1 base and J lost 7 bases. Germline-derived CDR1 and CDR2 are MNHNS and SASEGT.

On this clone itself: Other nucleotide sequences in the sample specify the same CDR3. The rearrangement uses TRBV7-2 and TRBJ1-1, with TRBD1 identical over 7 bases. The V segment lost 4 bases and the J segment 5 bases; nucleotides outside the gene matches: 7. This CDR3 has 14 residues. Germline loops: CDR1 SGHTA, CDR2 FQGNSA. The CDR3 sequence: CASSSRQGSTEAFF. The DNA for the CDR3 is TGTGCCAGCAGCTCCCGACAGGGAAGTACTGAAGCTTTCTTT. Full variable domain (missing parts from reference TRBV7-2 and TRBJ1-1): GAGVSQSPSNKVTEKGKDVELRCDPISGHTALYWYRQSLGQGLEFLIYFQGNSAPDKSGLPSDRFSAERTGGSVSTLTIQRTQQEDSAVYLCASSSRQGSTEAFFGQGTRLTVV.

This clone was counted only a few times. J is TRBJ1-1 and V is TRBV29-1; 10 bases are shared with TRBD1. The V gene end was trimmed by 6 bases and the J gene end by 5 bases; junction bases not matched to a gene: 6. Germline assignment: CDR1 SQVTM and CDR2 ANQGSEA. The CDR3 runs to 13 residues. The CDR3 sequence is CSVRTGGKTEAFF. For the CDR3, the DNA is TGCAGCGTCCGGACAGGGGGAAAAACTGAAGCTTTCTTT.

This clone was detected only once. The chain combines TRBV28 with TRBJ1-2, with 8 bases identical to TRBD1. V shed 2 bases, J shed 6 bases, and the junction held 11 bases outside the gene matches. The CDR3 is 16 amino acids. Germline lookup yields CDR1 MDHEN and CDR2 SYDVKM. The CDR3 here is CASSLKGTGGRNGYTF. As DNA, the CDR3 is TGTGCCAGCAGTTTAAAGGGTACAGGGGGAAGGAATGGCTACACCTTC.

The chain recombines TRBV9 with TRBJ1-3, with 9 nucleotides matching TRBD1. The trim removed 3 bases at V and 1 base at J, leaving 11 bases unmatched. Per germline, CDR1 SGDLS and CDR2 YYNGEE. The CDR3 contains 18 residues. CDR3 bases: TGTGCCAGCAGCGGCGGGACAGGGAGACGCTCGTCTGGAAACACCATATATTTT. Translating it yields CASSGGTGRRSSGNTIYF.

The rearrangement links TRBV3-1 (or the pseudogene TRBV3-2) to TRBJ2-1; 8 bases fit TRBD2. The J segment lost 7 bases and the V segment lost 2 bases, leaving 7 bases of the junction unmatched. The germline V gene has CDR1 LGHDT and CDR2 YNNKEL (reference sequence). The length of the CDR3 is 15 residues. The CDR3 DNA is TGTGCCAGCAGCCAATACAGCGGGGGAAGGAATGAGCAGTTCTTC. It specifies CASSQYSGGRNEQFF.

The chain is built from TRBV18 and TRBJ2-2; TRBD2 matches at 8 bases. CDR1 is KGHSH and CDR2 is LQKENI in the germline V gene. The CDR3 runs 15 residues. V lost 5 bases and J lost 0; bases outside the gene matches: 2. DNA of the CDR3: TGTGCCAGCTCAACTAGCGGCGCGAACACCGGGGAGCTGTTTTTT. Its translation is CASSTSGANTGELFF.

The V gene is TRBV5-5, the J gene TRBJ1-2; 7 positions agree with TRBD1. Germline V gene data show CDR1 as SGHKS and CDR2 as YYEKEE (reference sequence). The CDR3 is made up of 15 amino acids. V dropped 4 bases and J dropped 4; count of bases not matched to a gene: 10. In nucleotides, the CDR3 is TGTGCCAGCAGCCAAACCGGACAGGCGAGCTATGGCTACACCTTC. Translated: CASSQTGQASYGYTF.

The chain couples TRBV5-1 to TRBJ1-4; D unresolved. This CDR3 spans 13 amino acids. Germline CDR1 reads SGHRS; CDR2 reads YFSETQ. V was shortened by 2 bases and J by 10 bases, with 12 bases between the two germline ends. CDR3 bases: TGCGCCAGCAGCTTACGGTCCAGCGGAAAACTGTTTTTT. This translates into CASSLRSSGKLFF.

The J gene is TRBJ2-1, the V gene TRBV19; 7 bases line up with TRBD2. V gave up 6 bases and J gave up 8 bases; unmatched junction bases: 19. The length of the CDR3 is 17 residues. Germline V lookup: CDR1 LNHDA, CDR2 SQIVND (reference sequence). In DNA form, the CDR3 reads TGTGCCAGTAGCACTGGGGTTAGCGGGCCACATGGCGATGAGCAGTTCTTC. This translates into CASSTGVSGPHGDEQFF.

This chain uses TRBV28 with TRBJ2-5, with 9 bases that match TRBD1. This CDR3 contains 15 residues. Per the germline V gene, CDR1 is MDHEN and CDR2 is SYDVKM. Trimming at V came to 5 bases and at J to 5 bases, leaving 9 bases not matched to a gene. CDR3: CASSGTTGGRETQYF. The CDR3 DNA follows: TGTGCCAGCAGTGGAACCACAGGGGGCCGGGAGACCCAGTACTTC. The whole variable domain, remainder taken from reference TRBV28 and TRBJ2-5, is DVKVTQSSRYLVKRTGEKVFLECVQDMDHENMFWYRQDPGLGLRLIYFSYDVKMKEKGDIPEGYSVSREKKERFSLILESASTNQTSMYLCASSGTTGGRETQYFGPGTRLLVL.

The V call is TRBV10-3, the J call TRBJ2-1; TRBD2 aligns across 13 bases. After removal of 4 bases from V and 5 bases from J, the junction contained 5 bases not matched to a gene. From germline, CDR1 is ENHRY and CDR2 SYGVKD. The CDR3 contains 16 residues. CDR3 nucleotide sequence: TGTGCCATCAGTGGGACTAGCGGGGGTCGTAACAATGAGCAGTTCTTC. Translated, it gives CAISGTSGGRNNEQFF.

This clone was picked up a small number of times. V and J are TRBV19 and TRBJ1-1; 7 bases agree with TRBD1. V was pared by 6 bases and J by 5 bases, with 12 bases of the junction left unmatched. Germline-derived CDR1 and CDR2 are LNHDA and SQIVND (reference sequence). This CDR3 has 15 amino acids. The CDR3 is CASSPRWAGGTEAFF. The CDR3 bases are TGTGCCAGTAGCCCCAGGTGGGCAGGGGGAACTGAAGCTTTCTTT.

In its sample, this clone was seen a few times. V and J are TRBV19 and TRBJ2-7, with 7 bases lining up with TRBD1. V was clipped by 5 bases and J by 3 bases; unmatched bases: 7. The CDR3 loop spans 14 amino acids. CDR1 is LNHDA, CDR2 SQIVND, per germline (reference sequence). This chain's CDR3 is CASSETRTGYEQYF. CDR3 coding DNA: TGTGCCAGTAGTGAGACCCGGACAGGCTACGAGCAGTACTTC. Filled out from reference TRBV19 and TRBJ2-7, the complete variable domain reads DGGITQSPKYLFRKEGQNVTLSCEQNLNHDAMYWYRQDPGQGLRLIYYSQIVNDFQKGDIAEGYSVSREKKESFPLTVTSAQKNPTAFYLCASSETRTGYEQYFGPGTRLTVT.

The chain recombines TRBV6-5 with TRBJ1-6; D not resolved. CDR1 is MNHEY, CDR2 SVGAGI, per germline. V lost 0 bases and J 5 bases, leaving 8 bases between the germline ends. The CDR3 covers 15 residues. The CDR3 coding sequence is TGTGCCAGCAGTTACTCAACCGGGGATAATTCACCCCTCCACTTT. It yields the protein CASSYSTGDNSPLHF.

This clone was observed a handful of times. The chain is built from TRBV29-1 and TRBJ2-3, with D possibly TRBD1 on 7 matching bases. CDR3 length: 14 residues. From germline, CDR1 is SQVTM and CDR2 ANQGSEA. V lost 8 bases and J 3 bases, leaving 18 bases between the germline ends. CDR3 coding DNA: TGCAGCACGTCTGGCAGGGGGGTAACAGATACGCAGTATTTT. Translated, it gives CSTSGRGVTDTQYF.

This clone was seen only a few times. The J gene is TRBJ1-4, the V gene TRBV4-1, with D perhaps TRBD1 (5 bases). The CDR3 consists of 15 residues. CDR1 is MGHRA, CDR2 YSYEKL, per germline. The V end lost 6 bases, the J end lost 0 bases, and 11 bases lay between the germline ends. The CDR3 coding sequence is TGCGCCAGCAGTCAACCGGGGGCAACTAATGAAAAACTGTTTTTT. Translation: CASSQPGATNEKLFF.

This clone was detected only a few times. The chain has TRBV12-3 or TRBV12-4 and TRBJ1-1, with D uncertain. The CDR3 totals 12 residues. V lost 3 bases, J lost 7 bases, and 9 bases lay in between. The CDR3 sequence: CASSFGRNEAFF. As DNA, the CDR3 is TGTGCCAGCAGTTTTGGCAGGAATGAAGCTTTCTTT.

J is TRBJ2-5 and V is TRBV5-8, with 7 bases lining up with TRBD1. CDR1 and CDR2 from the germline V gene are SGHTS and YDEGEE. The CDR3 length is 14 residues. J was trimmed by 4 bases and V by 2 bases; bases with no gene match: 5. CDR3 bases: TGTGCCAGCAGCTTCGGGCAGGGGGTAGAGACCCAGTACTTC. Translating it yields CASSFGQGVETQYF.

The CDR3 reads CASRLVNTGELFF. The CDR3 DNA follows: TGTGCCAGCAGACTAGTAAACACCGGGGAGCTGTTTTTT. The chain is built from TRBV2 and TRBJ2-2; D possibly corresponds to TRBD2 (5 bases). The CDR3 consists of 13 residues. Germline loops: CDR1 SNHLY, CDR2 FYNNEI. The V gene lost 6 bases and the J gene lost 2 bases, with 7 bases spanning the gap.

CDR3 in amino acids: CASSSSPLAGGFNTQYF. The CDR3, as DNA: TGTGCCAGCAGCTCCTCCCCATTAGCGGGGGGTTTTAATACGCAGTATTTT. The genes are TRBV5-5 and TRBJ2-3; 10 bases map to TRBD2. V was pared by 3 bases and J by 7 bases, with 14 bases of the junction left unmatched. The CDR3 spans 17 residues. In germline, CDR1 is SGHKS, CDR2 YYEKEE (reference sequence).

This clone was recorded only once. The chain is built from TRBV3-1 (or the pseudogene TRBV3-2) and TRBJ1-6, with 9 bases identical to TRBD1. The junction had 6 bases not matched to a gene; V was cut back by 5 bases and J by 7 bases. The germline V gene encodes CDR1 LGHDT and CDR2 YNNKEL (reference sequence). CDR3 length: 15 amino acids. CDR3 region: CASSARTGENSPLHF. In nucleotides, the CDR3 is TGTGCCAGCAGCGCCCGGACAGGGGAAAATTCACCCCTCCACTTT.

A few counts support this clone. This chain links TRBV30 with TRBJ1-5; possible D gene TRBD1, 5 bases. Trimming pared 4 bases from V and 4 bases from J, leaving 11 bases between. Germline CDR1 and CDR2: GTSNPN and SVGIG (reference sequence). This CDR3 spans 13 amino acids. The CDR3, as DNA: TGTGCCTGGAAAGGGGAGGGTAATCAGCCCCAGCATTTT. It codes for CAWKGEGNQPQHF.

This clone has just a few counts. The chain uses TRBV4-1 and TRBJ1-1; D is undetermined. Trimming shortened V by 0 bases and J by 10 bases, and 9 bases separated the two germline ends. This CDR3 is built from 12 residues. Per the germline V gene, CDR1 is MGHRA and CDR2 is YSYEKL. The CDR3 is CASSQDRELAFF. The CDR3 coding sequence is TGCGCCAGCAGCCAAGACCGCGAGCTAGCTTTCTTT.

The chain joins TRBV2 to TRBJ2-5, with 14 bases lining up with TRBD2. Germline CDR1 reads SNHLY; CDR2 reads FYNNEI. The CDR3 contains 16 residues. J lost 5 bases, V lost 4 bases, and 6 bases had no gene match. As DNA, the CDR3 is TGTGCCAGCAGTGTCGGACTAGCGGGGGGAAAGGAGACCCAGTACTTC. Its protein is CASSVGLAGGKETQYF.